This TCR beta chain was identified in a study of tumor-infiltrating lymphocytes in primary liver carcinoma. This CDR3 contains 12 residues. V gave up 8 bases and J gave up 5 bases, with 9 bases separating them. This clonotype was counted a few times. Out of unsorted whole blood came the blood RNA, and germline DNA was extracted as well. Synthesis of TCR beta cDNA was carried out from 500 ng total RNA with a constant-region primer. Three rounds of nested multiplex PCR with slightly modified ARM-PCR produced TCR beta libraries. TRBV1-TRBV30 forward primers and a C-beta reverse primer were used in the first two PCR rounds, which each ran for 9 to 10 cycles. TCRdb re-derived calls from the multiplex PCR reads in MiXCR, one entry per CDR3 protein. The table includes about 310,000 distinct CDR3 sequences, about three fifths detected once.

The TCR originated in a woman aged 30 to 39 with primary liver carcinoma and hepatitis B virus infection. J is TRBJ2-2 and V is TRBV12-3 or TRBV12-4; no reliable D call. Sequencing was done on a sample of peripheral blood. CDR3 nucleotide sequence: TGTGCCAGCGGTGACCCGACCGGGGAGCTGTTTTTT. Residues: CASGDPTGELFF.